What follows are 9 T cell receptor beta chains derived from one specimen sequenced in a study of control samples from healthy donors and cancer patients. Sequenced by immunoSEQ multiplex PCR; TCRdb stores in-frame clones only, minus some. Of approximately 82,000 clones listed, just under 95% are singletons. Material for sequencing was blood. These receptors were taken from a woman between 18 and 29 years old in good health.

V gene TRBV7-9 combines with J gene TRBJ1-1; D uncertain. CDR3 length equals 13 residues. The V gene lost 2 bases and the J gene lost 5 bases, with 9 bases spanning the gap. Germline loops: CDR1 SEHNR, CDR2 FQNEAQ (reference sequence). The CDR3 DNA reads TGTGCCAGCAGCTTAAGAGACAAAACTGAAGCTTTCTTT. Protein product: CASSLRDKTEAFF.

This sequence joins TRBV27 and TRBJ1-1, with TRBD1 as a possible D gene (6 bases). With 5 bases removed from V and 1 base from J, the gap between germline ends came to 14 bases. The CDR3 extends over 15 amino acids. Looked up from germline, CDR1 is MNHEY and CDR2 is SMNVEV (reference sequence). The DNA of the CDR3 is TGTGCCAGCAGTCCAGGGGTTTCAGGGAACACTGAAGCTTTCTTT. Its protein is CASSPGVSGNTEAFF.

This sequence joins TRBV28 and TRBJ1-1; D is ambiguous. CDR1 MDHEN and CDR2 SYDVKM come from the germline V gene. The CDR3 loop spans 11 amino acids. V shed 6 bases and J shed 5 bases, with 7 bases lying between them. The CDR3 DNA follows: TGTGCCAGCAGAGGGAAGACTGAAGCTTTCTTT. Translation gives CASRGKTEAFF.

The rearrangement uses TRBV5-1 and TRBJ1-3; no reliable D call. The V end was cut by 3 bases, the J end by 0 bases, with 7 bases between. The V gene's germline CDR1 is SGHRS and CDR2 YFSETQ. This CDR3 comprises 14 residues. Here the CDR3 DNA reads TGCGCCAGCAGCTCCGACACCTCTGGAAACACCATATATTTT. It codes for CASSSDTSGNTIYF. Full variable domain (outside the CDR3, taken from reference TRBV5-1 and TRBJ1-3): KAGVTQTPRYLIKTRGQQVTLSCSPISGHRSVSWYQQTPGQGLQFLFEYFSETQRNKGNFPGRFSGRQFSNSRSEMNVSTLELGDSALYLCASSSDTSGNTIYFGEGSWLTVV.

The genes are TRBV7-9 and TRBJ1-2; the D is unclear. Per the germline V gene, CDR1 is SEHNR and CDR2 is FQNEAQ (reference sequence). This CDR3 spans 16 amino acids. V was cut by 5 bases and J by 0 bases, with 16 bases left in between. The CDR3 region has the DNA TGTGCCAGCAGCACCATCCGACACGAAGCTAACTATGGCTACACCTTC. This encodes CASSTIRHEANYGYTF.

The genes are TRBV28 and TRBJ1-1; D is undetermined. Trimming took 6 bases from V and 6 from J, leaving 14 bases between them. This CDR3 comprises 13 residues. CDR1 is MDHEN and CDR2 is SYDVKM in the germline V gene. The CDR3 protein is CASSRENSAEAFF. The DNA of the CDR3 is TGTGCCAGCAGCAGAGAAAATTCGGCTGAAGCTTTCTTT.

The V and J genes are TRBV18 and TRBJ2-3; D unresolved. Trimming stripped 0 bases from V and 1 base from J, with 8 bases between. This CDR3 has 15 amino acids. CDR1 is KGHSH, CDR2 LQKENI, per germline. The DNA for the CDR3 is TGTGCCAGCTCACCACCTCAAGGGCGCACAGATACGCAGTATTTT. As protein: CASSPPQGRTDTQYF.

This clone was found a few times. The chain uses TRBV27 and TRBJ2-7; a possible D gene is TRBD1 (5 bases). Trimming removed 9 bases from V and 2 bases from J, with 17 bases in between. Germline V gene data show CDR1 as MNHEY and CDR2 as SMNVEV (reference sequence). The CDR3 covers 14 residues. In nucleotides, the CDR3 is TGTGCCAGTTCCAGGGTGGCTAATACCTACGAGCAGTACTTC. Its protein is CASSRVANTYEQYF.

V gene TRBV7-3 combines with J gene TRBJ1-6; D unclear. The germline V gene encodes CDR1 SGHTA and CDR2 FQGTGA. Between the trimmed V and J ends, which lost 1 base and 7 bases, there was a span of 5 bases. The CDR3 is 13 residues long. The CDR3 protein is CASSLMWNSPLHF. The CDR3 DNA reads as TGTGCCAGCAGCTTAATGTGGAATTCACCCCTCCACTTT. Full variable domain (missing parts from reference TRBV7-3 and TRBJ1-6): GAGVSQTPSNKVTEKGKYVELRCDPISGHTALYWYRQSLGQGPEFLIYFQGTGAADDSGLPNDRFFAVRPEGSVSTLKIQRTERGDSAVYLCASSLMWNSPLHFGNGTRLTVT.